Listed here is a single T cell receptor (beta chain). As processed by the authors: Cell counts per sample came from amplifying reference gene primers. The table came from immunoSEQ multiplex PCR; TCRdb's copy has only in-frame clones and leaves some out. V and J calls and clone size are copied from that table; D and trimming were computed from the DNA. This sample has 150,000 to 200,000 clones; around 84% occur once, and the top ten carry less than 20%. The CDR3 covers 16 residues. V was clipped by 6 bases and J by 7 bases; unmatched bases: 17. Germline V gene lookup returns CDR1 MGHDK and CDR2 SYGVNS. The entry originates in a study of blood T cell repertoires in COVID-19.

This sequence joins TRBV25-1 and TRBJ1-1, with TRBD1 matching over 7 bases. The specimen was peripheral blood. The sequence was collected from a woman older than 75 with acute or convalescent COVID-19. CDR3 bases: TGTGCCAGCAGGGACGACACAGGGGCGCGGTGGGGTGAAGCTTTCTTT. This sequence encodes CASRDDTGARWGEAFF.